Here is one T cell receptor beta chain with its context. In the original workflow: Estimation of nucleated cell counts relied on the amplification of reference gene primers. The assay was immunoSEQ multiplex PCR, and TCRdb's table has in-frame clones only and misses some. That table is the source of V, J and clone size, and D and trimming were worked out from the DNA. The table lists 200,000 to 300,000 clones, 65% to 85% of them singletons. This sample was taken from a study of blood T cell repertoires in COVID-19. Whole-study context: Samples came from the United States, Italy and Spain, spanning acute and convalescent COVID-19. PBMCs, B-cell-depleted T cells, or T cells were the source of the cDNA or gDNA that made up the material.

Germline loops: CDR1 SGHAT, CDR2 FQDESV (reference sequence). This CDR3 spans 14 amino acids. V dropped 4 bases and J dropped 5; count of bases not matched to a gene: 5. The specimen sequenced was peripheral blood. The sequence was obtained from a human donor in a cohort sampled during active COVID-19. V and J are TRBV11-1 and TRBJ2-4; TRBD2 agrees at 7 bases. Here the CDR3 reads CASSSRTRENIQYF. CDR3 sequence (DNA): TGTGCCAGCAGCTCAAGGACTAGAGAAAACATTCAGTACTTC.